The next 31 T cell receptor beta chains were all read from a single sample in a study of shared clonotypes between healthy human individuals. The table came from immunoSEQ multiplex PCR; TCRdb's copy has only in-frame clones and leaves some out. Here the sample spans about 1 million clones, around 82% being singletons. The sample taken for sequencing was memory CD4+ T cells from PBMCs. Subset noted: CD45RA-negative fraction. The receptor set was obtained from a man aged 18 to 30 in good health. Some clones in this sample may be carry-over from other donors' samples.

This rearrangement joins TRBV28 to TRBJ2-4, with TRBD1 identical over 7 bases. The CDR3 extends over 15 amino acids. The germline gives CDR1 MDHEN, CDR2 SYDVKM. Trimming at V came to 6 bases and at J to 1 base, leaving 6 bases not matched to a gene. The CDR3 here is CASSTGQPAKNIQYF. The CDR3 nucleotides read TGTGCCAGCAGCACGGGACAGCCGGCCAAAAACATTCAGTACTTC.

This clone was seen just once. The J gene is TRBJ2-1, the V gene TRBV23-1, with D tentatively TRBD2 (5 bases). TRBV23-1 has ORF status, its function being uncertain. This CDR3 contains 18 residues. V shed 0 bases and J shed 0 bases, with 15 bases lying between them. The CDR3 bases are TGCGCCAGCAGTCAATCGTCCCGGGCTACTAGCTCCTACAATGAGCAGTTCTTC. Residues: CASSQSSRATSSYNEQFF.

There are a few counts of this clone. The chain has TRBV19 and TRBJ1-5, with D hard to call. Germline CDR1 reads LNHDA; CDR2 reads SQIVND (reference sequence). This CDR3 has 12 residues. V was trimmed by 5 bases and J by 2 bases, leaving 4 bases between them. CDR3 coding DNA: TGTGCCAGTAGTTTGGGCAATCAGCCCCAGCATTTT. This translates into CASSLGNQPQHF.

V gene TRBV7-9 combines with J gene TRBJ2-2; D call uncertain. Germline CDR1 reads SEHNR; CDR2 reads FQNEAQ (reference sequence). This CDR3 spans 15 amino acids. With 4 bases removed from V and 5 bases from J, the gap between germline ends came to 14 bases. The CDR3 DNA reads TGTGCCAGCAGCTCCCGGCCTTTTCCGACCGGGGAGCTGTTTTTT. It specifies CASSSRPFPTGELFF. Full variable domain (outside the CDR3, taken from reference TRBV7-9 and TRBJ2-2): DTGVSQNPRHKITKRGQNVTFRCDPISEHNRLYWYRQTLGQGPEFLTYFQNEAQLEKSRLLSDRFSAERPKGSFSTLEIQRTEQGDSAMYLCASSSRPFPTGELFFGEGSRLTVL.

As to this clone: This likely stems from a read error, as it lies one base from a far larger clone. J is TRBJ2-3 and V is TRBV5-1; 14 bases line up with TRBD2. CDR1 SGHRS and CDR2 YFSETQ come from the germline V gene. This CDR3 spans 20 amino acids. Here the CDR3 reads CTSRATPGTSGRFAPDTQYF. The DNA for the CDR3 is TGCACCAGCAGGGCAACCCCCGGGACTAGCGGGAGATTTGCCCCAGATACGCAGTATTTT.

CDR3 nucleotides: TGCGCCAGCAGCCAAGCGGCATTCCGCGAGCAGTACTTC. This gives the protein CASSQAAFREQYF. This chain connects TRBV4-1 to TRBJ2-7; D gene unclear. V was pared by 1 base and J by 6 bases, with 10 bases between. From germline, CDR1 is MGHRA and CDR2 YSYEKL. This CDR3 is built from 13 residues.

The J gene is TRBJ2-5, the V gene TRBV30; D uncertain. Germline loops: CDR1 GTSNPN, CDR2 SVGIG (reference sequence). The V and J ends lost 3 bases and 6 bases respectively, with 8 bases between them. The CDR3 totals 11 residues. CDR3: CAWRSEQTQYF. The CDR3 DNA is TGTGCCTGGAGAAGCGAGCAGACCCAGTACTTC.

A single count supports this clone. The gene calls are TRBV19 and TRBJ1-5; D perhaps matches TRBD1 (5 bases). Germline CDR1 and CDR2: LNHDA and SQIVND (reference sequence). The CDR3 has 14 residues. V was cut by 8 bases and J by 4 bases, with 15 bases left in between. The CDR3 DNA reads as TGTGCCAGTGACCGGGGGGGGTTTAATCAGCCCCAGCATTTT. The encoded protein is CASDRGGFNQPQHF.

The chain has TRBV7-9 and TRBJ1-3; D is ambiguous. The CDR3 length is 14 residues. Germline lookup yields CDR1 SEHNR and CDR2 FQNEAQ (reference sequence). V was pared by 5 bases and J by 2 bases, with 10 bases between. In DNA, the CDR3 is TGTGCCAGCAGCCTAAAGGCGACTGGAAACACCATATATTTT. This translates into CASSLKATGNTIYF. The full variable domain, its missing parts supplied by reference TRBV7-9 and TRBJ1-3, is DTGVSQNPRHKITKRGQNVTFRCDPISEHNRLYWYRQTLGQGPEFLTYFQNEAQLEKSRLLSDRFSAERPKGSFSTLEIQRTEQGDSAMYLCASSLKATGNTIYFGEGSWLTVV.

To note about this clone: A much larger clone lies one base from this, so it may be a read error. The chain employs TRBV12-5 and TRBJ1-1; D unresolved. Germline V CDR1 and CDR2: LGHNT, FRNRAP. The length of the CDR3 is 13 residues. With 1 base removed from V and 4 bases from J, the gap between germline ends came to 7 bases. CDR3: CASGLAEGTEAFF. The CDR3 DNA reads TGTGCTAGTGGTTTGGCAGAGGGCACTGAAGCTTTCTTT.

The chain employs TRBV5-1 and TRBJ2-3; 14 bases are a match to TRBD2. Germline-derived CDR1 and CDR2 are SGHRS and YFSETQ. This CDR3 spans 17 amino acids. V gave up 4 bases and J gave up 3 bases; unmatched junction bases: 7. CDR3 loop: CASSLGTSGRQTDTQYF. In DNA form, the CDR3 reads TGCGCCAGCAGCCTCGGGACTAGCGGGAGACAGACAGATACGCAGTATTTT.

V gene TRBV12-5 combines with J gene TRBJ2-7; 11 positions agree with TRBD2. Germline V gene lookup returns CDR1 LGHNT and CDR2 FRNRAP. The V and J ends lost 0 bases and 4 bases, in that order; junction bases with no gene match: 2. CDR3 length equals 15 residues. The CDR3 bases are TGTGCTAGTGGTTTGGTATCTAGCGGGAGGTACGAGCAGTACTTC. Its protein product is CASGLVSSGRYEQYF.

This chain links TRBV12-5 with TRBJ2-1, with D maybe TRBD2 (6 bases). Per the germline V gene, CDR1 is LGHNT and CDR2 is FRNRAP. This CDR3 has 17 residues. Trimming removed 8 bases at V and 0 bases at J, with 20 bases between. The CDR3 DNA reads TGTGCTAGTTTTCCCGGGACTTCCTGGGGCTCCTACAATGAGCAGTTCTTC. Translated: CASFPGTSWGSYNEQFF.

The chain is built from TRBV2 and TRBJ1-1; D remains unclear. Germline CDR1 reads SNHLY; CDR2 reads FYNNEI. Between the trimmed V and J ends, which lost 4 bases and 0 bases, there was a span of 12 bases. CDR3 size: 15 residues. The CDR3 sequence: CASSANGVMNTEAFF. In nucleotides, the CDR3 is TGTGCCAGCAGTGCGAACGGGGTTATGAACACTGAAGCTTTCTTT.

This chain connects TRBV7-3 to TRBJ2-1, with a possible D match to TRBD1 (6 bases). V lost 0 bases to trimming and J lost 4 bases, with 10 bases between them. The CDR3 is 15 residues long. Germline V gives CDR1 SGHTA, CDR2 FQGTGA. CDR3 region: CASSLTGTNYNEQFF. The CDR3 DNA reads TGTGCCAGCAGCTTAACCGGGACAAATTACAATGAGCAGTTCTTC. The whole variable domain, remainder taken from reference TRBV7-3 and TRBJ2-1, is GAGVSQTPSNKVTEKGKYVELRCDPISGHTALYWYRQSLGQGPEFLIYFQGTGAADDSGLPNDRFFAVRPEGSVSTLKIQRTERGDSAVYLCASSLTGTNYNEQFFGPGTRLTVL.

The rearrangement joins TRBV19 to TRBJ2-7; D is perhaps TRBD1 (6 bases). The CDR3 totals 14 residues. V was shortened by 3 bases and J by 3 bases, with 12 bases between the two germline ends. Germline V CDR1 and CDR2: LNHDA, SQIVND (reference sequence). For the CDR3, the DNA is TGTGCCAGTAGTATGGGGACAACTAGCTACGAGCAGTACTTC. It encodes CASSMGTTSYEQYF.

The table lists this clone with a count of one. The rearrangement uses TRBV5-1 and TRBJ2-7; 8 bases agree with TRBD2. In germline, CDR1 is SGHRS, CDR2 YFSETQ. There are 15 residues in the CDR3. J lost 5 bases, V lost 5 bases, and 12 bases had no gene match. For the CDR3, the DNA is TGCGCCAGCAGAAGCGGGGGCAACCTACAGGACGAGCAGTACTTC. Amino acids: CASRSGGNLQDEQYF.

Only one count was recorded for this clone. The chain links TRBV20-1 to TRBJ2-7; tentatively, D is TRBD2 (6 bases). Germline CDR1 reads DFQATT; CDR2 reads SNEGSKA (reference sequence). The V and J ends lost 5 bases and 6 bases respectively, with 11 bases between them. This CDR3 region has 11 residues. The CDR3: CSAPEGFEQYF. For the CDR3, the DNA is TGCAGTGCTCCGGAGGGGTTCGAGCAGTACTTC.

V and J are TRBV5-1 and TRBJ2-1; D possibly uses TRBD1 or TRBD2 (5 bases each). The CDR3 extends over 14 amino acids. The germline CDR1 and CDR2 sequences are SGHRS and YFSETQ. V was trimmed by 0 bases and J by 8 bases, leaving 12 bases between them. In DNA form, the CDR3 reads TGCGCCAGCAGCTTGGTTCACGGGACGGATGAGCAGTTCTTC. Translation gives CASSLVHGTDEQFF.

The genes are TRBV5-8 and TRBJ2-3; D possibly corresponds to TRBD1 (6 bases). The CDR3 sequence is 14 residues long. Germline V gives CDR1 SGHTS, CDR2 YDEGEE. V lost 0 bases to trimming and J lost 3 bases, with 8 bases between them. Here the CDR3 reads CASSLEQGTDTQYF. The CDR3 coding sequence is TGTGCCAGCAGCTTGGAACAGGGAACAGATACGCAGTATTTT.

The V gene is TRBV4-3, the J gene TRBJ1-4; D gene unclear. This CDR3 comprises 15 residues. V lost 0 bases to trimming and J lost 2 bases, with 7 bases between them. Germline CDR1 and CDR2: LGHNA and YSLEER. The CDR3 is CASSQDAVTNEKLFF. The CDR3 coding sequence is TGCGCCAGCAGCCAAGACGCAGTTACTAATGAAAAACTGTTTTTT.

The chain is built from TRBV29-1 and TRBJ2-5, with 7 bases matching TRBD2. CDR1 and CDR2 from the germline V gene are SQVTM and ANQGSEA. J was trimmed by 5 bases and V by 6 bases; bases with no gene match: 15. The length of the CDR3 is 15 residues. CDR3 sequence reads: CSVRGRREGGETQYF. As DNA, the CDR3 is TGCAGCGTCAGAGGACGGAGGGAGGGCGGCGAGACCCAGTACTTC.

This clone was seen only once. The CDR3 loop is CASSLVGSGSGNNEQYF. As DNA, the CDR3 is TGTGCCAGCAGCTTAGTGGGTAGCGGGAGTGGAAATAACGAGCAGTACTTC. The chain combines TRBV7-6 with TRBJ2-7, with 9 positions matching TRBD2. There are 17 residues in the CDR3. V lost 1 base to trimming and J lost 5 bases; unmatched junction nucleotides: 12. CDR1 is SGHVS and CDR2 is FNYEAQ in the germline V gene.

This chain joins TRBV19 and TRBJ1-3; 7 bases are shared with TRBD1. Germline trimming cut 7 bases from V and 4 bases from J; bases unmatched to any gene: 13. Germline CDR1 LNHDA, CDR2 SQIVND (reference sequence). This CDR3 comprises 16 residues. CDR3 bases: TGTGCCAGTACTAACCTACAGGGGCTTGGAGGAAACACCATATATTTT. Translating gives CASTNLQGLGGNTIYF. The full variable domain, rest sourced from reference TRBV19 and TRBJ1-3, is DGGITQSPKYLFRKEGQNVTLSCEQNLNHDAMYWYRQDPGQGLRLIYYSQIVNDFQKGDIAEGYSVSREKKESFPLTVTSAQKNPTAFYLCASTNLQGLGGNTIYFGEGSWLTVV.

The chain has TRBV11-3 and TRBJ2-3; D gene ambiguous. V was cut by 3 bases and J by 3 bases, with 10 bases left in between. The CDR3 is 14 amino acids. CDR1 and CDR2 from the germline V gene are SGHNT and YENEEA. CDR3 sequence reads: CASSFRSWTDTQYF. DNA of the CDR3: TGTGCCAGCAGCTTTAGGTCCTGGACAGATACGCAGTATTTT.

The chain has TRBV11-2 and TRBJ2-5; TRBD2 aligns across 12 bases. The CDR3 is made up of 14 amino acids. Germline V gives CDR1 SGHAT, CDR2 FQNNGV. Losses at the gene ends were 5 bases for V and 4 bases for J; bases not matched to a gene: 2. CDR3 loop: CASSLAGGLETQYF. CDR3 in DNA: TGTGCCAGCAGCCTAGCGGGAGGGCTAGAGACCCAGTACTTC.

J is TRBJ1-4 and V is TRBV5-6, with D possibly matching TRBD1 (5 bases). Deletions cut 2 bases from V and 7 bases from J, with 12 bases between. The germline gives CDR1 SGHDT, CDR2 YYEEEE. The CDR3 runs 14 residues. The CDR3 sequence: CASSFGTEAEKLFF. CDR3 bases: TGTGCCAGCAGCTTTGGGACGGAGGCTGAAAAACTGTTTTTT. The full variable domain, rest sourced from reference TRBV5-6 and TRBJ1-4, is DAGVTQSPTHLIKTRGQQVTLRCSPKSGHDTVSWYQQALGQGPQFIFQYYEEEERQRGNFPDRFSGHQFPNYSSELNVNALLLGDSALYLCASSFGTEAEKLFFGSGTQLSVL.

V is TRBV12-5 and J is TRBJ1-5; D gene ambiguous. V lost 6 bases, J lost 1 base, and 7 bases lay in between. Germline V lookup: CDR1 LGHNT, CDR2 FRNRAP. CDR3 length: 13 amino acids. CDR3 DNA sequence: TGTGCTAGTGGGCAGGAAAGCAATCAGCCCCAGCATTTT. Protein sequence: CASGQESNQPQHF.

This chain uses TRBV4-3 with TRBJ1-5; D is unresolved. The germline CDR1 and CDR2 sequences are LGHNA and YSLEER. Trimming shortened V by 0 bases and J by 4 bases, and 16 bases separated the two germline ends. This CDR3 contains 17 residues. The CDR3 loop reads CASSQDAVGPVNQPQHF. As DNA, the CDR3 is TGCGCCAGCAGCCAAGATGCAGTGGGTCCCGTTAATCAGCCCCAGCATTTT.

The chain is built from TRBV5-1 and TRBJ2-1; 8 nucleotides align to TRBD1. With 4 bases clipped from V and 6 bases from J, the junction kept 15 bases outside the gene matches. CDR3 length: 17 residues. The germline gives CDR1 SGHRS, CDR2 YFSETQ. The chain's CDR3 is CASSQIKTGEGGNEQFF. For the CDR3, the DNA is TGCGCCAGCAGCCAAATTAAGACAGGGGAAGGTGGCAATGAGCAGTTCTTC.

J is TRBJ2-7 and V is TRBV28, with D perhaps TRBD1 (6 bases). CDR1 MDHEN and CDR2 SYDVKM come from the germline V gene. Trimming cost V 9 bases and J 4 bases, with 13 bases left between them. This CDR3 comprises 12 residues. The CDR3 sequence is CASQGRGYEQYF. CDR3 nucleotide sequence: TGTGCCAGTCAGGGCAGGGGATACGAGCAGTACTTC.